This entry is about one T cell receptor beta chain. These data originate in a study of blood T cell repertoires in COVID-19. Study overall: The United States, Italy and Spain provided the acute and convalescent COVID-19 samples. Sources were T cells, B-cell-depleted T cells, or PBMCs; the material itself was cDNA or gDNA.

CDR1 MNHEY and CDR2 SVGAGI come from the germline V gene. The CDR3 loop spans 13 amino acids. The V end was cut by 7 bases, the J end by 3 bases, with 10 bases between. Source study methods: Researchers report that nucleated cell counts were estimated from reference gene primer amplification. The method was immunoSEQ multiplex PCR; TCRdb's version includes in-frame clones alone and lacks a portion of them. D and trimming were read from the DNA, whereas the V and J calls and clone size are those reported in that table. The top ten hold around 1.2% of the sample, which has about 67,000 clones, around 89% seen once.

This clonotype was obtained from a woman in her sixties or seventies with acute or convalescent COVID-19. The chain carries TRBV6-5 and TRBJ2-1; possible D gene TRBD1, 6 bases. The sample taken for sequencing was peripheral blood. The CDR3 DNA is TGTGCCAGCACAGGACAGAACTACAATGAGCAGTTCTTC. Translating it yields CASTGQNYNEQFF.